What follows are 5 T cell receptor beta chains derived from one specimen sequenced in a study of STAT5B mutations in CD4+ large granular lymphocyte leukemia. Repertoires were generated with immunoSEQ multiplex PCR, while TCRdb's copy carries only in-frame clones and drops some. The repertoire has about 30,000 clones, around two thirds of them found once; the top ten carry 0.4% to 0.45%. The sequenced sample was CD4+ T cells from blood buffy coats. These receptors were collected from a human donor in good health.

The V and J genes are TRBV5-6 and TRBJ2-5; TRBD2 might be the D (6 bases). V gave up 2 bases and J gave up 3 bases, with 14 bases separating them. The CDR3 contains 15 residues. CDR1 and CDR2 (germline): SGHDT, YYEEEE. The DNA for the CDR3 is TGTGCCAGCAGCTTCCTGGCGGGGTCGGAAGAGACCCAGTACTTC. Its translation is CASSFLAGSEETQYF. Based on the CDR3 plus reference TRBV5-6 and TRBJ2-5, the full variable domain is DAGVTQSPTHLIKTRGQQVTLRCSPKSGHDTVSWYQQALGQGPQFIFQYYEEEERQRGNFPDRFSGHQFPNYSSELNVNALLLGDSALYLCASSFLAGSEETQYFGPGTRLLVL.

The gene calls are TRBV7-2 and TRBJ2-1; weak D call: TRBD1 (5 bases). The CDR3 spans 15 residues. V gave up 6 bases and J gave up 4 bases, with 16 bases separating them. Germline values: CDR1 SGHTA, CDR2 FQGNSA. CDR3 protein: CASSSVSGQYNEQFF. CDR3 sequence (DNA): TGTGCCAGCAGTTCGGTATCAGGGCAATACAATGAGCAGTTCTTC.

The chain uses TRBV2 and TRBJ2-7; D not resolved. V lost 1 base, J lost 2 bases, and 12 bases lay in between. This CDR3 has 15 amino acids. Germline loops: CDR1 SNHLY, CDR2 FYNNEI. The CDR3 sequence: CASSEGVGRTYEQYF. The CDR3 DNA reads as TGTGCCAGCAGTGAAGGGGTAGGGCGAACCTACGAGCAGTACTTC.

This clone was observed a handful of times. The chain has TRBV5-1 and TRBJ1-1; D not resolved. Trimming took off 4 bases at V and 1 base at J, with 8 bases between the two ends. The CDR3 length is 13 residues. Per the germline V gene, CDR1 is SGHRS and CDR2 is YFSETQ. CDR3 residues: CASSRFENTEAFF. CDR3 DNA: TGCGCCAGCAGCCGGTTTGAGAACACTGAAGCTTTCTTT.

This clone was seen once. The chain joins TRBV6-5 to TRBJ1-5; D is unclear. Trimming took off 6 bases at V and 0 bases at J, with 6 bases between the two ends. This CDR3 has 13 amino acids. Germline CDR1 and CDR2: MNHEY and SVGAGI. CDR3 protein: CASSQYSNQPQHF. The CDR3 coding sequence is TGTGCCAGCAGCCAATATAGCAATCAGCCCCAGCATTTT.